Each of the 3 T cell receptor beta chains below was sequenced from the same sample in a study of blood T cells in healthy people across ages. A second PCR of roughly 7 to 11 cycles used a sample-barcoded 5' primer and a J-beta primer mix. TCRdb reanalysed the 5' RACE reads using MiXCR and keeps one entry per CDR3 protein. This sample has about 1,000,000 distinct CDR3 sequences, with 35% to 50% found just once. Sequences were obtained from blood. These receptors all come from a woman aged 55-75 years in good health.

With respect to this clonotype: Germline is not matched at one junction end, which may reflect a read error. The gene calls are TRBV11-2 and TRBJ2-3; the D gene is possibly TRBD1 (5 bases). The CDR3 totals 16 residues. Per the germline V gene, CDR1 is SGHAT and CDR2 is FQNNGV. The CDR3 DNA reads as TGTGCCGGCAGCTTCAGTCTCGCCAGGGTTACAGATACGCAGTATTTT. This encodes CAGSFSLARVTDTQYF.

V gene TRBV2 combines with J gene TRBJ2-7; D may be TRBD2 (6 bases). The CDR3 consists of 14 residues. The ends were cut back, 3 bases at V and 2 bases at J, with 11 bases in the middle. Germline-derived CDR1 and CDR2 are SNHLY and FYNNEI. The CDR3 here is CASSEGGLTYEQYF. The CDR3 DNA follows: TGTGCCAGCAGTGAGGGGGGACTTACCTACGAGCAGTACTTC.

The rearrangement joins TRBV9 to TRBJ1-4; 8 positions agree with TRBD1. Germline V gene sequence: CDR1 SGDLS, CDR2 YYNGEE. The CDR3 totals 19 residues. After removal of 5 bases from V and 5 bases from J, the junction contained 20 bases not matched to a gene. The CDR3 nucleotides are TGTGCCAGCAGGCCCCAGGGGGCGCGAGCGTGGTCGGGAAATGAAAAACTGTTTTTT. This gives the protein CASRPQGARAWSGNEKLFF.